The rows below give T cell receptor beta chains drawn from one sample of a study of T cell responses to AZD1222 COVID-19 vaccine. Method: immunoSEQ multiplex PCR; TCRdb's copy keeps in-frame clones and lacks some. The table lists about 170,000 clones, 80% to 95% of them singletons. The input for sequencing was peripheral blood, taken on day 0 of AZD1222 vaccination. The receptor source for this set is an adult in good health. The CDR3 runs from the conserved cysteine through the conserved F or W. A D gene is named only where the DNA matches it firmly. A row's size may be missing; if present it is once, few, many or a size class.

v_gene	d_gene	abundance	j_gene	CDR3aa	CDR3nt
TRBV4-3	.	.	TRBJ1-3	CASSQDRDSSGNTIYF	TGCGCCAGCAGCCAAGACCGAGACAGCTCTGGAAACACCATATATTTT
TRBV12-3/TRBV12-4	.	.	TRBJ1-4	CASSLAGEKLFF	TGTGCCAGCAGTTTAGCGGGGGAAAAACTGTTTTTT
TRBV9	.	.	TRBJ1-3	CASSPGPFGGNTIYF	TGTGCCAGCAGCCCCGGACCCTTCGGGGGAAACACCATATATTTT
TRBV6-5	TRBD2	.	TRBJ2-7	CASSYSSSGPAYEQYF	TGTGCCAGCAGTTACTCTTCTAGCGGGCCCGCCTACGAGCAGTACTTC
TRBV11-2	.	.	TRBJ2-7	CASSLAGAVLQYF	TGTGCCAGCAGCTTAGCTGGGGCGGTCTTGCAGTACTTC
TRBV5-4	TRBD1	.	TRBJ1-1	CAHQTQGVTEAFF	TGTGCCCACCAAACACAGGGGGTTACTGAAGCTTTCTTT
TRBV7-9	TRBD2	once	TRBJ2-3	CASSRRLAGADTQYF	TGTGCCAGCAGCCGCCGACTAGCGGGGGCAGATACGCAGTATTTT
TRBV5-4	TRBD2	.	TRBJ2-3	CASSFGTSGSTDTQYF	TGTGCCAGCAGCTTCGGGACTAGCGGAAGCACAGATACGCAGTATTTT
TRBV6-6	TRBD2	few	TRBJ2-7	CASSFGRTSYTYEQYF	TGTGCCAGCAGTTTTGGAAGGACTAGCTACACCTACGAGCAGTACTTC
TRBV12-3/TRBV12-4	.	.	TRBJ1-2	CASSFSGDGYTF	TGTGCCAGCAGTTTTTCAGGGGATGGCTACACCTTC
TRBV14	TRBD1	.	TRBJ2-7	CASTRQGPQSYEQYF	TGTGCCAGCACCCGACAGGGGCCCCAATCCTACGAGCAGTACTTC
TRBV20-1	TRBD1	once	TRBJ2-7	CSASGSGQGASYEQYF	TGCAGTGCTAGTGGGTCGGGACAGGGGGCGTCTTACGAGCAGTACTTC
TRBV5-1	.	.	TRBJ2-1	CASSLGDHSYNEQFF	TGCGCCAGCAGCTTGGGGGACCATTCCTACAATGAGCAGTTCTTC
TRBV6-5	TRBD2	.	TRBJ2-7	CASSLRLAENEQYF	TGTGCCAGCAGCCTCCGACTAGCAGAAAACGAGCAGTACTTC
TRBV6-5	.	.	TRBJ1-2	CASGQSRRGYTF	TGTGCCAGTGGACAATCGCGTAGAGGCTACACCTTC
TRBV7-9	TRBD1	.	TRBJ1-2	CASIPGEGRGDYGYTF	TGTGCCAGCATCCCAGGTGAGGGCAGGGGGGACTATGGCTACACCTTC
TRBV7-9	.	once	TRBJ1-1	CASSLGEGFEAFF	TGTGCCAGCAGCTTAGGAGAGGGGTTTGAAGCTTTCTTT
TRBV27	.	.	TRBJ1-2	CASSLLGPGYGYTF	TGTGCCAGCAGTTTACTTGGGCCGGGATACGGCTACACCTTC
TRBV19	.	.	TRBJ1-5	CASSSGGQPQHF	TGTGCCAGTAGTTCGGGGGGTCAGCCCCAGCATTTT
TRBV6-5	.	.	TRBJ1-1	CASRQHRGRNTEAFF	TGTGCCAGCAGACAGCATCGGGGCAGGAACACTGAAGCTTTCTTT
TRBV4-1	.	once	TRBJ1-6	CASSLGILTANSPLHF	TGCGCCAGCAGCCTGGGGATACTCACTGCGAATTCACCCCTCCACTTT
TRBV29-1	.	once	TRBJ2-1	CSVEEYNEQFF	TGCAGCGTTGAGGAGTACAATGAGCAGTTCTTC
TRBV29-1	.	.	TRBJ1-2	CSATRGTVGYTF	TGCAGCGCTACTAGGGGGACGGTCGGCTACACCTTC
TRBV6-5	.	.	TRBJ1-2	CASSLSPRDYRYTF	TGTGCCAGCAGTTTGTCCCCCCGGGACTATCGCTACACCTTC
TRBV4-1	.	.	TRBJ1-5	CASSQGPGRKDQPQHF	TGCGCCAGCAGCCAGGGACCGGGACGGAAGGATCAGCCCCAGCATTTT
TRBV6-1	.	.	TRBJ1-5	CASSENRNNNQPQHF	TGTGCCAGCAGTGAGAACAGGAATAACAATCAGCCCCAGCATTTT
TRBV10-3	.	.	TRBJ1-1	CAISVIGNTEAFF	TGTGCCATCAGTGTGATAGGAAACACTGAAGCTTTCTTT
TRBV4-2	TRBD2	.	TRBJ2-1	CASSPRTSGGSNNEQFF	TGTGCCAGCAGCCCCAGGACTAGCGGAGGCAGTAACAATGAGCAGTTCTTC
TRBV29-1	.	.	TRBJ2-1	CSVEDRRAGARGEQFF	TGCAGCGTTGAAGATCGAAGGGCGGGGGCCCGGGGTGAGCAGTTCTTC
TRBV19	TRBD1	.	TRBJ2-7	CASSMGQTSSYEQYF	TGTGCCAGTAGTATGGGACAGACGAGCTCCTACGAGCAGTACTTC
TRBV11-3	TRBD1	.	TRBJ2-7	CASSLGTGGSYEQYF	TGTGCCAGCAGCTTAGGAACAGGGGGATCCTACGAGCAGTACTTC
TRBV27	TRBD2	few	TRBJ2-2	CASSLGASGAGELFF	TGTGCCAGCAGTTTAGGGGCTAGCGGGGCCGGGGAGCTGTTTTTT
TRBV5-1	.	.	TRBJ2-3	CASSLAQPPTDTQYF	TGCGCCAGCAGTTTGGCACAACCTCCCACAGATACGCAGTATTTT
TRBV4-2	TRBD2	once	TRBJ2-2	CASSPLAGPNTGELFF	TGTGCCAGCAGCCCCTTAGCGGGACCGAACACCGGGGAGCTGTTTTTT
TRBV27	TRBD1	few	TRBJ2-1	CASSWDSRNNEQFF	TGTGCCAGCAGTTGGGACAGCCGAAACAATGAGCAGTTCTTC
TRBV18	TRBD2	few	TRBJ2-1	CASSTLAGSYNEQFF	TGTGCCAGCTCAACCCTAGCGGGCTCCTACAATGAGCAGTTCTTC
TRBV3-1/TRBV3-2	.	.	TRBJ1-5	CAWGEAGYSNQPQHF	TGTGCCTGGGGCGAGGCGGGCTATAGCAATCAGCCCCAGCATTTT
TRBV4-2	.	once	TRBJ2-1	CASSQGNGQRDEQFF	TGTGCCAGCAGCCAAGGAAATGGACAGAGGGATGAGCAGTTCTTC
TRBV6-6	.	.	TRBJ2-4	CASTPGTHQYF	TGTGCCAGTACCCCAGGGACTCATCAGTACTTC
TRBV5-1	TRBD2	.	TRBJ2-3	CASSSPRRGSLPSTDTQYF	TGCGCCAGCAGCTCCCCTCGGCGCGGGAGCTTACCTAGCACAGATACGCAGTATTTT
TRBV19	.	.	TRBJ1-1	CASSIVLGHEAFF	TGTGCCAGTAGTATAGTTCTGGGACACGAAGCTTTCTTT
TRBV3-1/TRBV3-2	TRBD1	.	TRBJ2-7	CASSPTGGGYEQYF	TGTGCCAGCAGCCCGACAGGGGGTGGCTACGAGCAGTACTTC
TRBV29-1	.	once	TRBJ1-4	CIHTGGLVEKLFF	TGCATCCACACGGGGGGATTAGTTGAAAAACTGTTTTTT
TRBV6-4	TRBD1	once	TRBJ1-6	CASRGELFTGVSSPLHF	TGTGCCAGCAGGGGGGAACTCTTCACAGGGGTTAGTTCACCCCTCCACTTT
TRBV2	TRBD1	.	TRBJ2-7	CASSEGQGYTYEQYF	TGTGCCAGCAGTGAAGGACAGGGGTACACCTACGAGCAGTACTTC
TRBV7-2	.	.	TRBJ2-1	CASSLEGRAYNEQFF	TGTGCCAGCAGCTTAGAGGGACGGGCCTACAATGAGCAGTTCTTC
TRBV18	.	.	TRBJ1-6	CASSPRAEDSPLHF	TGTGCCAGCTCACCACGGGCGGAGGATTCACCCCTCCACTTT
TRBV5-4	.	.	TRBJ2-1	CASSPGEGSRIYNEQFF	TGTGCCAGCAGCCCGGGAGAGGGGTCTAGAATCTACAATGAGCAGTTCTTC
TRBV7-3	TRBD2	.	TRBJ2-1	CASSPGGPGRDNEQFF	TGTGCCAGCAGCCCAGGCGGGCCCGGGAGGGACAATGAGCAGTTCTTC
TRBV19	.	.	TRBJ1-2	CASSISGSLTGGYTF	TGTGCCAGTAGTATTTCGGGGTCCCTGACGGGTGGCTACACCTTC
TRBV20-1	.	.	TRBJ1-2	CSARGQGGYTF	TGCAGTGCTCGAGGACAAGGTGGCTACACCTTC
TRBV18	.	.	TRBJ2-7	CASSGNYEQYF	TGTGCCAGCTCGGGCAACTACGAGCAGTACTTC
TRBV30	TRBD1	.	TRBJ1-2	CAWSPKGQGYRANYGYTF	TGTGCCTGGAGTCCCAAGGGACAGGGGTATCGGGCTAACTATGGCTACACCTTC
TRBV19	.	.	TRBJ1-1	CASSNIRRGGMNTEAFF	TGTGCCAGTAGTAATATCCGAAGGGGGGGCATGAACACTGAAGCTTTCTTT
TRBV19	.	.	TRBJ1-3	CASSNLGASSGNTIYF	TGTGCCAGTAGCAACCTGGGGGCAAGCTCTGGAAACACCATATATTTT